Below, 21 T cell receptor beta chains from the same sample are listed, as sequenced in a study of T cell repertoires in cytomegalovirus infection. TCRdb re-derived calls from the reads in MiXCR, one entry per CDR3 protein. The table has about 490,000 distinct CDR3 sequences, approximately 10% seen once. The specimen was PBMCs. These receptors originate from a human donor in good health (CMV status not recorded). Some clones in this sample may be carry-over from other donors' samples.

In its sample, this clonotype was seen many times. This chain joins TRBV7-9 and TRBJ1-2, with 7 bases aligning to TRBD1. J lost 7 bases, V lost 2 bases, and 7 bases had no gene match. CDR1 and CDR2 (germline): SEHNR, FQNEAQ (reference sequence). CDR3 length: 14 residues. Here the CDR3 reads CASSLTGTVSGYTF. The CDR3 nucleotides are TGTGCCAGCAGCTTAACTGGGACAGTCTCTGGCTACACCTTC.

This sequence joins TRBV29-1 and TRBJ2-7, with D perhaps TRBD2 (6 bases). CDR1 is SQVTM and CDR2 is ANQGSEA in the germline V gene. This CDR3 region has 14 residues. Trimming removed 1 base at V and 1 base at J, with 11 bases between. This CDR3 is CSVEGLGGSYEQYF. In DNA form, the CDR3 reads TGCAGCGTTGAAGGGCTGGGGGGTTCCTACGAGCAGTACTTC.

This clonotype was recorded many times. The rearrangement uses TRBV7-3 and TRBJ2-7; maybe TRBD2 (6 bases). The CDR3 is 16 residues long. Germline lookup yields CDR1 SGHTA and CDR2 FQGTGA. Trimming left V 5 bases short and J 0 bases short, with 17 bases between. The CDR3 DNA is TGTGCCAGCAGCGCGGTGGGGGGAAGAGGCTCCTACGAGCAGTACTTC. Translation: CASSAVGGRGSYEQYF.

This clonotype was recorded at least ten times. The rearrangement joins TRBV7-2 to TRBJ1-3; the D gene is possibly TRBD1 (6 bases). The germline gives CDR1 SGHTA, CDR2 FQGNSA. The CDR3 has 13 residues. Trimming pared 6 bases from V and 8 bases from J, leaving 14 bases between. The CDR3 DNA reads as TGTGCCAGCAGTTCGCAGGGGAGAGACACCATATATTTT. Protein sequence: CASSSQGRDTIYF.

This clonotype was seen many times. This chain joins TRBV11-2 and TRBJ1-5; TRBD1 is a possible D gene (6 bases). CDR1 SGHAT and CDR2 FQNNGV come from the germline V gene. The CDR3 contains 15 residues. The V end was cut by 5 bases, the J end by 7 bases, with 18 bases between. The CDR3 nucleotides are TGTGCCAGCAGCCTCCAGGGGATGGAAGGCCAGCCCCAGCATTTT. It codes for CASSLQGMEGQPQHF.

This clonotype was picked up many times. The chain is built from TRBV5-1 and TRBJ1-1, with 10 nucleotides matching TRBD1. In germline, CDR1 is SGHRS, CDR2 YFSETQ. This CDR3 comprises 16 residues. Trimming at V came to 4 bases and at J to 4 bases, leaving 10 bases not matched to a gene. CDR3 sequence (DNA): TGCGCCAGCAGCGCCCACCCGGGACAGGGGACCACTGAAGCTTTCTTT. Translating it yields CASSAHPGQGTTEAFF.

The rearrangement links TRBV15 to TRBJ2-5; the D gene is possibly TRBD2 (6 bases). From germline, CDR1 is LNHNV and CDR2 YYDKDF (reference sequence). Trimming stripped 4 bases from V and 1 base from J, with 10 bases between. This CDR3 is 14 amino acids long. This CDR3 reads CATSTPSAQETQYF. The CDR3 coding sequence is TGTGCCACCAGCACCCCTAGCGCCCAAGAGACCCAGTACTTC.

This clonotype was recorded at least ten times. J is TRBJ2-7 and V is TRBV7-2; tentatively, D is TRBD2 (5 bases). The CDR3 is 17 residues long. Germline V CDR1 and CDR2: SGHTA, FQGNSA. Between the trimmed V and J ends, which lost 6 bases and 1 base, there was a span of 22 bases. This CDR3 is CASSTLYSGDGSYEQYF. Here the CDR3 DNA reads TGTGCCAGCAGTACCCTGTACAGCGGCGATGGTTCCTACGAGCAGTACTTC.

This clonotype showed up many times. The V gene is TRBV6-5, the J gene TRBJ2-7; D not certain. Deletions cut 3 bases from V and 7 bases from J, with 10 bases between. This CDR3 is 12 amino acids long. The germline V gene has CDR1 MNHEY and CDR2 SVGAGI. The CDR3 here is CASSYLAAEQYF. The CDR3 coding sequence is TGTGCCAGCAGTTATTTGGCAGCGGAGCAGTACTTC.

V usage is TRBV20-1 and J usage is TRBJ2-5; D unclear. From germline, CDR1 is DFQATT and CDR2 SNEGSKA (reference sequence). Trimming removed 0 bases at V and 5 bases at J, with 13 bases between. CDR3 length equals 14 residues. The CDR3: CSARDVPSWETQYF. The CDR3 DNA reads TGCAGTGCTAGAGATGTCCCCAGTTGGGAGACCCAGTACTTC.

This clonotype was counted many times. The chain uses TRBV5-6 and TRBJ2-7; D is possibly TRBD1 (5 bases). CDR1 and CDR2 (germline): SGHDT, YYEEEE. V lost 2 bases and J lost 2, with 8 bases in between. This CDR3 has 13 amino acids. This chain's CDR3 is CASSLTGPYEQYF. The CDR3 nucleotides read TGTGCCAGCAGCTTAACAGGACCCTACGAGCAGTACTTC.

This clonotype was seen at least ten times. This chain connects TRBV12-3 or TRBV12-4 to TRBJ1-1; D not resolved. This CDR3 comprises 15 residues. V was clipped by 7 bases and J by 0 bases, with 15 bases between them. The CDR3 coding sequence is TGTGCCAGCACTCTTCAGGACGGGATGAACACTGAAGCTTTCTTT. This encodes CASTLQDGMNTEAFF.

The sample holds many counts of this clonotype. This sequence joins TRBV19 and TRBJ1-2, with D hard to call. V dropped 3 bases and J dropped 0 bases, with 8 bases sitting between them. The CDR3 runs 14 residues. CDR1 is LNHDA, CDR2 SQIVND, per germline (reference sequence). The CDR3: CASSILPANYGYTF. DNA for the CDR3: TGTGCCAGTAGTATCCTACCTGCTAACTATGGCTACACCTTC.

The chain couples TRBV24-1 to TRBJ2-2; D ambiguous. The length of the CDR3 is 13 residues. The V gene lost 2 bases and the J gene lost 5 bases, with 5 bases spanning the gap. The germline V gene has CDR1 KGHDR and CDR2 SFDVKD. The DNA for the CDR3 is TGTGCCACCAGTGATTCGCTGACCGGGGAGCTGTTTTTT. Protein sequence: CATSDSLTGELFF.

This clonotype was recorded at least ten times. This chain connects TRBV7-8 to TRBJ2-7; D unclear. V was cut by 6 bases and J by 5 bases, with 11 bases left in between. The CDR3 is 12 amino acids. Germline-derived CDR1 and CDR2 are SGHVS and FQNEAQ. The CDR3: CASSAPMNEQYF. CDR3 DNA: TGTGCCAGCAGTGCCCCAATGAACGAGCAGTACTTC. Drawing the rest from reference TRBV7-8 and TRBJ2-7, the complete variable domain is GAGVSQSPRYKVAKRGQDVALRCDPISGHVSLFWYQQALGQGPEFLTYFQNEAQLDKSGLPSDRFFAERPEGSVSTLKIQRTQQEDSAVYLCASSAPMNEQYFGPGTRLTVT.

This clonotype was recorded at least ten times. An end of the junction differs from the germline gene, which may be a read error. The V and J genes are TRBV5-1 and TRBJ1-2; D is ambiguous. This CDR3 region has 13 residues. The germline gives CDR1 SGHRS, CDR2 YFSETQ. This chain's CDR3 is CASSLDGDYGYTF. In DNA form, the CDR3 reads TGTGCCAGCAGCTTGGACGGGGACTATGGCTACACCTTC.

In this sample, this clonotype turned up many times. The V gene is TRBV6-1, the J gene TRBJ1-5; unclear D gene. The CDR3 totals 15 residues. With 2 bases removed from V and 4 bases from J, the gap between germline ends came to 12 bases. Germline assignment: CDR1 MNHNS and CDR2 SASEGT. CDR3: CASSEYRDPNQPQHF. The CDR3, as DNA: TGTGCCAGCAGTGAATATAGGGATCCTAATCAGCCCCAGCATTTT.

This clonotype has ten or more counts. The rearrangement joins TRBV6-5 to TRBJ2-5, with D unclear. The CDR3 is 15 residues long. Germline loops: CDR1 MNHEY, CDR2 SVGAGI. Between the trimmed V and J ends, which lost 3 bases and 7 bases, there was a span of 18 bases. CDR3 in DNA: TGTGCCAGCAGTTATGGTAACAGTCGGTCTGGGACCCAGTACTTC. Amino acid sequence: CASSYGNSRSGTQYF.

This clonotype has only a few counts. The chain recombines TRBV29-1 with TRBJ2-7, with D perhaps TRBD1 or TRBD2 (6 bases each). CDR3 length: 13 amino acids. The germline V gene has CDR1 SQVTM and CDR2 ANQGSEA. The V and J ends lost 1 base and 6 bases respectively, with 13 bases between them. This chain's CDR3 is CSVEGQKGGEQYF. Here the CDR3 DNA reads TGCAGCGTTGAAGGACAGAAGGGGGGCGAGCAGTACTTC.

The table lists this clonotype with many counts. V and J are TRBV10-3 and TRBJ1-4, with TRBD1 matching 8 bases. The CDR3 extends over 14 amino acids. J gave up 6 bases and V 3 bases, and 3 bases lay outside the gene matches. The germline V gene encodes CDR1 ENHRY and CDR2 SYGVKD. CDR3 DNA sequence: TGTGCCATCAGTGAACAGGGGGAAGATGAAAAACTGTTTTTT. Amino acids: CAISEQGEDEKLFF.

This clonotype was observed many times. The rearrangement joins TRBV11-2 to TRBJ2-1; a possible D gene is TRBD1 (5 bases). The germline V and J ends were trimmed by 5 bases and 4 bases, with 9 bases remaining between them. The CDR3 covers 13 residues. Germline-derived CDR1 and CDR2 are SGHAT and FQNNGV. The chain's CDR3 is CASSPTVYNEQFF. CDR3 coding DNA: TGTGCCAGCAGCCCGACAGTTTACAATGAGCAGTTCTTC.